A selection of T cell receptor beta chains follows, all from one sample in a study of blood T cell repertoires in COVID-19. Using immunoSEQ multiplex PCR, the repertoire was profiled, and TCRdb retains in-frame clones only, with some absent. The sample holds roughly 68,000 clones, approximately 85% seen once. The sequenced sample was peripheral blood. Every receptor here comes from a woman aged 55-70 years with COVID-19, enrolled during active disease. CDR3s include the opening cysteine and the closing phenylalanine or tryptophan. D genes are given only for firm matches. For some rows the clone size is stated as once, few or many, or as a class when expanded; others skip it.

d_call,j_call,v_call,clone_size,cdr3_aa,cdr3_nt
NA,TRBJ2-1,TRBV12-5,few,CASGLGGSYNEQFF,TGTGCTAGTGGTTTGGGCGGCTCCTACAATGAGCAGTTCTTC
NA,TRBJ1-1,TRBV12-5,NA,CASGLGVGGSTEAFF,TGTGCTAGTGGTTTGGGGGTGGGAGGTAGCACTGAAGCTTTCTTT
NA,TRBJ1-5,TRBV28,NA,CASSWGVKQPQHF,TGTGCCAGCAGTTGGGGGGTTAAGCAGCCCCAGCATTTT
NA,TRBJ2-1,TRBV30,NA,CARGTYNEQFF,TGTGCACGAGGGACCTACAATGAGCAGTTCTTC
TRBD1,TRBJ1-6,TRBV6-5,once,CASSLDRGNSPLHF,TGTGCCAGCAGTCTCGACAGGGGTAATTCACCCCTCCACTTT
NA,TRBJ2-7,TRBV6-2/TRBV6-3,NA,CASSHNTRRGGEQYF,TGTGCCAGCAGTCACAACACCCGTCGCGGCGGCGAGCAGTACTTC
NA,TRBJ1-5,TRBV6-1,NA,CASSEYRGNQPQHF,TGTGCCAGCAGTGAATACAGAGGGAATCAGCCCCAGCATTTT
TRBD1,TRBJ1-2,TRBV10-1,NA,CASSEARGPSYGYTF,TGCGCCAGCAGTGAGGCCAGGGGGCCAAGCTATGGCTACACCTTC
NA,TRBJ2-1,TRBV3-1/TRBV3-2,NA,CASSHRAPLTYNEQFF,TGTGCCAGCAGCCACAGGGCCCCCCTTACCTACAATGAGCAGTTCTTC
NA,TRBJ1-2,TRBV3-1/TRBV3-2,NA,CASSQGQNYGYTF,TGTGCCAGCAGCCAAGGACAGAACTATGGCTACACCTTC
NA,TRBJ2-2,TRBV6-2/TRBV6-3,NA,CASSAGTFANTGELFF,TGTGCCAGCAGCGCCGGGACATTCGCGAACACCGGGGAGCTGTTTTTT
TRBD2,TRBJ2-5,TRBV7-9,NA,CASSFRLAGKETQYF,TGTGCCAGCAGCTTCCGACTAGCGGGGAAAGAGACCCAGTACTTC
NA,TRBJ2-3,TRBV27,NA,CASRPTSTDTQYF,TGTGCCAGCAGACCCACTAGCACAGATACGCAGTATTTT
NA,TRBJ2-6,TRBV13,NA,CASKPREGANVLTF,TGTGCCAGCAAGCCCCGGGAGGGGGCCAACGTCCTGACTTTC
NA,TRBJ2-7,TRBV9,NA,CASSGQGYEQYF,TGTGCCAGCAGCGGTCAGGGCTACGAGCAGTACTTC
NA,TRBJ2-7,TRBV5-1,NA,CASSLAASGSFYEQYF,TGCGCCAGCAGCTTGGCCGCTTCAGGGTCCTTCTACGAGCAGTACTTC
TRBD2,TRBJ2-1,TRBV11-1,NA,CASSFTLAGKENEQFF,TGTGCCAGCAGCTTTACACTAGCGGGGAAGGAAAATGAGCAGTTCTTC
TRBD1,TRBJ1-4,TRBV5-1,few,CASSGGRGLVNEKLFF,TGCGCCAGCAGCGGGGGCAGGGGGCTGGTTAATGAAAAACTGTTTTTT
TRBD2,TRBJ2-3,TRBV19,NA,CASSNVLAGEVGDTDTQYF,TGTGCCAGTAGTAACGTCCTAGCGGGAGAAGTTGGGGACACAGATACGCAGTATTTT
NA,TRBJ1-1,TRBV7-9,NA,CASSSWVYTAEAFF,TGTGCCAGCAGCTCTTGGGTGTATACAGCTGAAGCTTTCTTT
TRBD1,TRBJ2-5,TRBV24-1,NA,CATSDGTGGGETQYF,TGTGCCACCAGTGATGGGACAGGGGGGGGAGAGACCCAGTACTTC
NA,TRBJ2-1,TRBV7-2,NA,CASSARTPSYNEQFF,TGTGCCAGCAGCGCTAGGACACCCTCATACAATGAGCAGTTCTTC
TRBD1,TRBJ2-7,TRBV3-1/TRBV3-2,NA,CASGQGAREQYF,TGTGCCAGCGGACAGGGGGCGAGGGAGCAGTACTTC
NA,TRBJ2-2,TRBV4-3,NA,CASSQGTGRAGELFF,TGCGCCAGCAGCCAAGGAACAGGGAGGGCCGGGGAGCTGTTTTTT
NA,TRBJ2-7,TRBV5-4,NA,CASSPGAGGSYEQYF,TGTGCCAGCAGCCCGGGGGCAGGGGGTTCCTACGAGCAGTACTTC
NA,TRBJ1-2,TRBV6-6,NA,CASSLSNNYGYTF,TGTGCCAGCAGTTTGAGCAATAACTATGGCTACACCTTC
NA,TRBJ1-2,TRBV6-1,NA,CASSEVSYGYTF,TGTGCCAGCAGTGAAGTTAGCTATGGCTACACCTTC
NA,TRBJ1-2,TRBV6-2/TRBV6-3,NA,CASSYPTGRINYGYTF,TGTGCCAGCAGTTACCCCACGGGAAGAATTAACTATGGCTACACCTTC
TRBD1,TRBJ2-7,TRBV6-5,NA,CASSRDRSSSYEQYF,TGTGCCAGCAGTCGGGACAGGTCGAGCTCCTACGAGCAGTACTTC
NA,TRBJ1-4,TRBV9,once,CASSVEGGATNEKLFF,TGTGCCAGCAGCGTAGAGGGAGGGGCAACTAATGAAAAACTGTTTTTT
NA,TRBJ1-6,TRBV5-6,few,CASSFAGGSSPLHF,TGTGCCAGCAGCTTCGCGGGCGGGAGTTCACCCCTCCACTTT